Below are 25 T cell receptor beta chains sequenced from a single sample in a study of blood T cells in healthy people across ages. The second PCR ran 7 to 11 cycles with a sample-barcoded 5' primer and J-beta primers. Using its own MiXCR run on the 5' RACE reads, TCRdb lists one record per CDR3 protein. The sample shows about 800,000 distinct CDR3 sequences, roughly 60% of them seen only once. What was sequenced was blood. The receptors derive from a young man in good health.

This chain connects TRBV4-3 to TRBJ2-7, with unresolved D. The V gene lost 1 base and the J gene lost 3 bases, with 13 bases spanning the gap. CDR1 and CDR2 from the germline V gene are LGHNA and YSLEER. This CDR3 has 15 amino acids. For the CDR3, the DNA is TGCGCCAGCAGCCAAGTAATAGGGATCCTCTACGAGCAGTACTTC. Encoded protein: CASSQVIGILYEQYF.

The genes are TRBV28 and TRBJ2-1, with TRBD2 as a possible D gene (5 bases). The J call is in doubt because the DNA end fits TRBJ2-7 better. Looked up from germline, CDR1 is MDHEN and CDR2 is SYDVKM. The CDR3 is 14 amino acids. CDR3 residues: CASSFAGLYNEQYF. The CDR3 coding sequence is TGTGCCAGCAGTTTTGCAGGACTTTACAATGAGCAGTACTTC.

The chain employs TRBV20-1 and TRBJ2-1; 8 bases map to TRBD2. The V and J ends lost 0 bases and 9 bases, in that order; junction bases with no gene match: 10. The CDR3 has 15 residues. The V gene's germline CDR1 is DFQATT and CDR2 SNEGSKA (reference sequence). The CDR3 loop reads CSARDPGTRASEQFF. CDR3 sequence (DNA): TGCAGTGCTAGAGATCCTGGGACTAGGGCGAGTGAGCAGTTCTTC.

This chain uses TRBV28 with TRBJ2-4, with TRBD1 matching over 8 bases. Germline CDR1 and CDR2: MDHEN and SYDVKM. The CDR3 consists of 14 residues. Losses at the gene ends were 10 bases for V and 10 bases for J; bases not matched to a gene: 15. This CDR3 reads CAMEMDRARGIQYF. The CDR3 nucleotides are TGTGCCATGGAGATGGACAGGGCCCGGGGGATTCAGTACTTC. Supplemented by reference TRBV28 and TRBJ2-4, the full variable domain reads DVKVTQSSRYLVKRTGEKVFLECVQDMDHENMFWYRQDPGLGLRLIYFSYDVKMKEKGDIPEGYSVSREKKERFSLILESASTNQTSMYLCAMEMDRARGIQYFGAGTRLSVL.

The rearrangement joins TRBV3-1 to TRBJ2-1; the D gene is possibly TRBD2 (5 bases). V was pared by 0 bases and J by 7 bases, with 16 bases between. Germline assignment: CDR1 LGHDT and CDR2 YNNKEL (reference sequence). This CDR3 has 16 amino acids. DNA for the CDR3: TGTGCCAGCAGCCAAGATCGGGGATTAGCGCGTAATGAGCAGTTCTTC. Amino acids: CASSQDRGLARNEQFF.

The CDR3 is CASSLTSGYSTDTQYF. The CDR3 DNA follows: TGCGCCAGCAGCTTGACTAGCGGTTATAGCACAGATACGCAGTATTTT. The chain joins TRBV5-1 to TRBJ2-3; TRBD2 agrees at 8 bases. Germline values: CDR1 SGHRS, CDR2 YFSETQ. The CDR3 sequence is 16 residues long. Trimming at V came to 1 base and at J to 0 bases, leaving 4 bases not matched to a gene.

This sequence joins TRBV7-9 and TRBJ2-7; weak D call: TRBD1 (6 bases). This CDR3 contains 16 residues. Trimming stripped 5 bases from V and 2 bases from J, with 19 bases between. CDR1 and CDR2 from the germline V gene are SEHNR and FQNEAQ (reference sequence). CDR3 region: CASSTARQGPTYEQYF. The CDR3 DNA is TGTGCCAGCAGCACCGCGCGGCAGGGGCCCACCTACGAGCAGTACTTC.

This chain links TRBV10-3 with TRBJ2-1, with TRBD2 matching over 7 bases. The CDR3 has 14 amino acids. The germline V gene encodes CDR1 ENHRY and CDR2 SYGVKD. J was trimmed by 0 bases and V by 7 bases; bases with no gene match: 3. The CDR3 region is CAINQRGSYNEQFF. The CDR3 DNA follows: TGTGCCATCAACCAGCGGGGCTCCTACAATGAGCAGTTCTTC.

The chain joins TRBV20-1 to TRBJ2-4; tentative D call: TRBD2 (6 bases). The J call is doubtful: the DNA matches TRBJ2-7 better. Germline CDR1 and CDR2: DFQATT and SNEGSKA (reference sequence). This CDR3 has 13 residues. The CDR3 reads CSVWREGNYEQYF. The CDR3 bases are TGCAGTGTATGGCGGGAAGGAAACTACGAGCAGTACTTC.

This rearrangement joins TRBV20-1 to TRBJ2-7; the D gene is possibly TRBD2 (6 bases). Trimming left V 6 bases short and J 0 bases short, with 15 bases between. The CDR3 covers 14 residues. Germline lookup yields CDR1 DFQATT and CDR2 SNEGSKA (reference sequence). The CDR3: CSARRPAGSYEQYF. In DNA, the CDR3 is TGCAGTGCGAGAAGACCAGCGGGCTCCTACGAGCAGTACTTC.

The chain carries TRBV7-2 and TRBJ2-4; 8 positions match TRBD2. The J call may not be correct, given that the DNA end is closer to TRBJ2-7. CDR3 length equals 16 residues. Germline V gene sequence: CDR1 SGHTA, CDR2 FQGNSA. The CDR3 protein is CASSLSRSGTSYEQYF. In nucleotides, the CDR3 is TGTGCCAGCAGCTTAAGTAGATCCGGGACTAGCTACGAGCAGTACTTC.

This chain's CDR3 is CASGLKLNTGELFF. CDR3 nucleotides: TGTGCCAGCGGTTTAAAGCTGAACACCGGGGAGCTGTTTTTT. The J gene is TRBJ2-2, the V gene TRBV9; D unresolved. This CDR3 spans 14 amino acids. The V gene lost 7 bases and the J gene lost 1 base, with 11 bases spanning the gap. CDR1 SGDLS and CDR2 YYNGEE come from the germline V gene.

CDR3: CASSYGRVGQYF. DNA of the CDR3: TGTGCCAGCAGTTACGGCAGGGTTGGGCAGTACTTC. The chain has TRBV6-2 or TRBV6-3 and TRBJ2-7; TRBD1 might be the D (5 bases). The CDR3 is 12 residues long. Germline lookup yields CDR1 MNHEY and CDR2 SVGEGT. V gave up 2 bases and J gave up 9 bases, with 11 bases separating them.

CDR3 protein: CASSFSGGLGEQYF. The CDR3, as DNA: TGTGCCAGCAGTTTCTCGGGGGGGCTGGGAGAGCAGTACTTC. The chain carries TRBV12-3 or TRBV12-4 and TRBJ2-7; TRBD2 aligns across 8 bases. With 3 bases clipped from V and 7 bases from J, the junction kept 8 bases outside the gene matches. This CDR3 is built from 14 residues.

This chain links TRBV5-1 with TRBJ2-5; perhaps TRBD1 as D (6 bases). V was trimmed by 1 base and J by 3 bases, leaving 13 bases between them. The CDR3 extends over 15 amino acids. Germline V gene sequence: CDR1 SGHRS, CDR2 YFSETQ. The CDR3 DNA reads as TGCGCCAGCAGCTTGCGAGCAGGGGCCGAAGAGACCCAGTACTTC. Translating it yields CASSLRAGAEETQYF.

The rearrangement uses TRBV10-3 and TRBJ2-1; 7 positions agree with TRBD1. V shed 10 bases and J 8 bases; nucleotides not matched to a gene: 14. This CDR3 comprises 14 residues. Germline V gene data show CDR1 as ENHRY and CDR2 as SYGVKD. Here the CDR3 reads CATQTTGSGDEQFF. The CDR3 region has the DNA TGTGCCACACAGACGACAGGGAGTGGCGATGAGCAGTTCTTC.

The V gene is TRBV12-5, the J gene TRBJ2-5; D is ambiguous. The CDR3 covers 12 residues. The V gene's germline CDR1 is LGHNT and CDR2 FRNRAP. Trimming took 1 base from V and 6 from J, leaving 6 bases between them. The CDR3 nucleotides are TGTGCTAGTGGTTTGGAAGCTCAGACCCAGTACTTC. Its protein is CASGLEAQTQYF.

This clonotype has ten or more counts. The chain links TRBV18 to TRBJ2-3; D gene unclear. The ends were cut back, 0 bases at V and 3 bases at J, with 13 bases in the middle. Germline V lookup: CDR1 KGHSH, CDR2 LQKENI. This CDR3 has 16 amino acids. CDR3 sequence reads: CASSPPLGSSTDTQYF. The CDR3 nucleotides read TGTGCCAGCTCACCACCTTTGGGCAGTTCTACAGATACGCAGTATTTT.

The CDR3 DNA is TGTGCCAGCAGCACCGACGGTGGGGGACTCAAAAACATTCAGTACTTC. It codes for CASSTDGGGLKNIQYF. V usage is TRBV4-2 and J usage is TRBJ2-4, with TRBD2 as a possible D gene (6 bases). CDR3 length: 16 amino acids. From germline, CDR1 is LGHNA and CDR2 YNFKEQ. Trimming cost V 5 bases and J 3 bases, with 17 bases left between them.

Here the CDR3 reads CSARADWGSYEQYF. The CDR3 DNA reads TGCAGTGCGAGGGCCGACTGGGGCTCCTACGAGCAGTACTTC. This rearrangement joins TRBV20-1 to TRBJ2-7; maybe TRBD2 (5 bases). The V and J ends lost 6 bases and 0 bases respectively, with 15 bases between them. The CDR3 has 14 residues. In germline, CDR1 is DFQATT, CDR2 SNEGSKA (reference sequence).

V usage is TRBV7-2 and J usage is TRBJ2-6; 9 bases map to TRBD2. CDR3 length: 17 residues. V lost 5 bases and J lost 0; bases outside the gene matches: 5. The germline CDR1 and CDR2 sequences are SGHTA and FQGNSA. CDR3 sequence (DNA): TGTGCCAGCAGCGTTAGCGGGGGAATCTCTGGGGCCAACGTCCTGACTTTC. As protein: CASSVSGGISGANVLTF.

This clonotype has a handful of counts. The J gene is TRBJ2-7, the V gene TRBV6-6; 14 positions match TRBD2. After removal of 7 bases from V and 2 bases from J, the junction contained 7 bases not matched to a gene. CDR1 and CDR2 (germline): MNHNY, SVGAGI (reference sequence). CDR3 size: 16 residues. The CDR3 region is CASTGTSGSRAYEQYF. CDR3 nucleotides: TGTGCCAGCACCGGGACTAGCGGGAGTAGGGCCTACGAGCAGTACTTC.

V and J are TRBV20-1 and TRBJ1-1; the D gene is possibly TRBD1 (5 bases). The CDR3 has 13 amino acids. Deletions cut 3 bases from V and 4 bases from J, with 12 bases between. Germline CDR1 reads DFQATT; CDR2 reads SNEGSKA (reference sequence). CDR3 loop: CSASPTAGTEAFF. The CDR3 DNA is TGCAGTGCTAGCCCGACAGCGGGCACTGAAGCTTTCTTT.

The chain couples TRBV20-1 to TRBJ2-5; possible D gene TRBD2, 5 bases. The J call is doubtful: the DNA matches TRBJ2-7 better. CDR1 DFQATT and CDR2 SNEGSKA come from the germline V gene (reference sequence). There are 13 residues in the CDR3. Here the CDR3 DNA reads TGCAGTGCTAAGCCCGGAGCGGCCGACGAGCAGTACTTC. This sequence encodes CSAKPGAADEQYF.

The gene calls are TRBV3-1 and TRBJ2-4, with D uncertain. V was shortened by 4 bases and J by 4 bases, with 14 bases between the two germline ends. Germline CDR1 LGHDT, CDR2 YNNKEL (reference sequence). This CDR3 region has 15 residues. The CDR3 DNA reads TGTGCCAGCAGCCGAGAATGGCAGCGAAAAAACATTCAGTACTTC. Translating it yields CASSREWQRKNIQYF.